Following are 9 T cell receptor beta chains from one sample sequenced in a study of cytomegalovirus exposure and HLA in healthy donors. Amplification used 60 Vbeta primers and 13 Jbeta primers. The repertoire was sequenced with immunoSEQ multiplex PCR; TCRdb's copy has only in-frame clones and lacks some. This repertoire shows fewer than 200,000 clones, 82% found once; its top ten account for around 1.5%. What was sequenced was PBMCs. All receptors derive from a male donor in good health and CMV-seronegative.

V usage is TRBV6-4 and J usage is TRBJ2-3; 7 bases map to TRBD2. The CDR3 is made up of 18 amino acids. The germline gives CDR1 MRHNA, CDR2 SNTAGT. J gave up 1 base and V 2 bases, and 12 bases lay outside the gene matches. The CDR3 spells CASSDTHSSGWGTDTQYF. In DNA, the CDR3 is TGTGCCAGCAGTGACACCCACTCTAGCGGATGGGGCACAGATACGCAGTATTTT.

The chain uses TRBV9 and TRBJ2-7; D possibly corresponds to TRBD1 (6 bases). The ends were cut back, 4 bases at V and 6 bases at J, with 20 bases in the middle. The CDR3 runs to 15 residues. Germline V lookup: CDR1 SGDLS, CDR2 YYNGEE. The DNA for the CDR3 is TGTGCCAGCAGCCCCACTGACAGGTTAATGGGCGAGCAGTACTTC. Translated: CASSPTDRLMGEQYF.

CDR3 DNA: TGTGCCAGCAGCTTAGGACTAGCGGGCAAAAACATTCAGTACTTC. Protein product: CASSLGLAGKNIQYF. The rearrangement uses TRBV9 and TRBJ2-4; 11 bases align to TRBD2. Germline-derived CDR1 and CDR2 are SGDLS and YYNGEE. The CDR3 loop spans 15 amino acids. With V trimmed by 4 bases and J by 3 bases, 3 bases remained unmatched.

This chain uses TRBV2 with TRBJ2-7; 8 nucleotides line up with TRBD2. V trimming: 5 bases; J trimming: 2 bases; junction bases outside the gene matches: 8. Germline V gives CDR1 SNHLY, CDR2 FYNNEI. The CDR3 sequence is 15 residues long. CDR3 DNA sequence: TGTGCCAGCAGTCGACAGCGGGAGCAGACCTACGAGCAGTACTTC. Translation: CASSRQREQTYEQYF.

This sequence joins TRBV7-6 and TRBJ2-7; TRBD2 matches 7 bases. This CDR3 is built from 14 residues. Germline V lookup: CDR1 SGHVS, CDR2 FNYEAQ. Unmatched junction bases numbered 5, after V lost 0 bases and J lost 6 bases. CDR3 sequence reads: CASSLAGGPGEQYF. In nucleotides, the CDR3 is TGTGCCAGCAGCTTAGCGGGAGGGCCGGGCGAGCAGTACTTC.

The genes are TRBV10-3 and TRBJ2-5, with 11 nucleotides matching TRBD2. Germline V gene sequence: CDR1 ENHRY, CDR2 SYGVKD. CDR3 size: 14 residues. Trimming took 5 bases from V and 3 from J; bases not matched to a gene: 2. In nucleotides, the CDR3 is TGTGCCATCAGTACTAGCGGGGGAGAAGAGACCCAGTACTTC. As protein: CAISTSGGEETQYF.

V and J are TRBV13 and TRBJ2-1; TRBD2 aligns across 7 bases. J gave up 2 bases and V 4 bases, and 11 bases lay outside the gene matches. The V gene's germline CDR1 is PRHDT and CDR2 FYEKMQ (reference sequence). There are 17 residues in the CDR3. The CDR3 sequence is CASSSDDLAAPYNEQFF. In DNA form, the CDR3 reads TGTGCCAGCAGCTCCGATGACCTAGCGGCCCCCTACAATGAGCAGTTCTTC.

This chain connects TRBV15 to TRBJ1-1; D might be TRBD1 (5 bases). Trimming cost V 5 bases and J 0 bases, with 7 bases left between them. The CDR3 sequence is 13 residues long. Germline values: CDR1 LNHNV, CDR2 YYDKDF (reference sequence). In nucleotides, the CDR3 is TGTGCCACCAGCCAGGGCATGAACACTGAAGCTTTCTTT. Its protein is CATSQGMNTEAFF.

Here the CDR3 DNA reads TGTGCCAGCAGCTTAGCTTCTGGGGGCCAGGGCTACACCTTC. It codes for CASSLASGGQGYTF. The chain is built from TRBV7-8 and TRBJ1-2; possible D gene TRBD1, 6 bases. Germline CDR1 SGHVS, CDR2 FQNEAQ. Trimming removed 0 bases from V and 8 bases from J, with 13 bases in between. This CDR3 has 14 amino acids.